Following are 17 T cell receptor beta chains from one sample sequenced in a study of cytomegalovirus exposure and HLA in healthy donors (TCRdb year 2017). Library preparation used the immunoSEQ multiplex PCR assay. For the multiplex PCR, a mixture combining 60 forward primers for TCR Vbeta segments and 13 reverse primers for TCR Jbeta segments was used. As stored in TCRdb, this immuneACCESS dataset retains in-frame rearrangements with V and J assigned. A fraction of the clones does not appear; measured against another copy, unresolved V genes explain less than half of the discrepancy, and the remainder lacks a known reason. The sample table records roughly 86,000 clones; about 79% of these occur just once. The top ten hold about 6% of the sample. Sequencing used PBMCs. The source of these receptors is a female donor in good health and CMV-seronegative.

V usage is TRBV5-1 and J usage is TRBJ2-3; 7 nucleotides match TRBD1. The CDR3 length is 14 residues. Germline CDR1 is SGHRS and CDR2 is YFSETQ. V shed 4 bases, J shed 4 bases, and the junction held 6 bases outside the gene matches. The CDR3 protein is CASSTGQDSDTQYF. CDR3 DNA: TGCGCCAGCAGCACAGGACAGGATTCAGATACGCAGTATTTT.

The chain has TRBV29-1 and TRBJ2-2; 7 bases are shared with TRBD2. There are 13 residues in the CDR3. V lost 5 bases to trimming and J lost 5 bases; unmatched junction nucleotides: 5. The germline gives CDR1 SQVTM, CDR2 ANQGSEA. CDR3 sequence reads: CSVYLSGTGELFF. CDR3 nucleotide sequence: TGCAGCGTTTACCTTAGCGGGACCGGGGAGCTGTTTTTT.

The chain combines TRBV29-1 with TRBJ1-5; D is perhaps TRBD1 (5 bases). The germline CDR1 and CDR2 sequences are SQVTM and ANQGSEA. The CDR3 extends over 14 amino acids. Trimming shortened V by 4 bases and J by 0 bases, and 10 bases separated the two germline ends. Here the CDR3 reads CSVAAGNSNQPQHF. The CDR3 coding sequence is TGCAGCGTTGCGGCAGGGAATAGCAATCAGCCCCAGCATTTT.

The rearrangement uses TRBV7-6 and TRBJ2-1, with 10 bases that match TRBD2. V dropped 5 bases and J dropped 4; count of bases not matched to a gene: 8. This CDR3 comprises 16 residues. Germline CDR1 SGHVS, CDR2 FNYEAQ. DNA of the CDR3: TGTGCCAGCAGCCAAGTCGGACTAGCGGCGTACAATGAGCAGTTCTTC. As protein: CASSQVGLAAYNEQFF. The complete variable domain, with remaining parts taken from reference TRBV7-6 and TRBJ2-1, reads GAGVSQSPRYKVTKRGQDVALRCDPISGHVSLYWYRQALGQGPEFLTYFNYEAQQDKSGLPNDRFSAERPEGSISTLTIQRTEQRDSAMYRCASSQVGLAAYNEQFFGPGTRLTVL.

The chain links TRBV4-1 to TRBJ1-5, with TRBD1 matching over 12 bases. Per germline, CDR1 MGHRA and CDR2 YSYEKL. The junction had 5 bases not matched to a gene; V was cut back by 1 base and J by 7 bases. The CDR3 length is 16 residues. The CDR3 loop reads CASSQGGTGGRQPQHF. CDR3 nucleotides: TGCGCCAGCAGCCAAGGTGGGACAGGGGGCCGGCAGCCCCAGCATTTT.

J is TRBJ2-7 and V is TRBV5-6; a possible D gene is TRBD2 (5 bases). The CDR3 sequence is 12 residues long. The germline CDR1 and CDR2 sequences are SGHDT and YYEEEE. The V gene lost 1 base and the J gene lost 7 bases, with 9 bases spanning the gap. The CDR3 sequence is CASSLRRREQYF. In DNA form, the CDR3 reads TGTGCCAGCAGCTTGAGGCGGAGGGAGCAGTACTTC.

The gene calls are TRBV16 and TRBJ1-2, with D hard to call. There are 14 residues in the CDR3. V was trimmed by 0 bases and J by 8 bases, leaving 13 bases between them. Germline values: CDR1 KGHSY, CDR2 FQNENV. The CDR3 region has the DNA TGTGCCAGCAGCCAATCGTCTATTTCTAGGGGCTACACCTTC. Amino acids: CASSQSSISRGYTF.

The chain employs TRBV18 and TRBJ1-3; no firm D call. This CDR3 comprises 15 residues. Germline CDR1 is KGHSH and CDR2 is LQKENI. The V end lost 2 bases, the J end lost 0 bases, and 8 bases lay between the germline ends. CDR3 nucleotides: TGTGCCAGCTCACCAGTGGCAAACTCTGGAAACACCATATATTTT. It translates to CASSPVANSGNTIYF.

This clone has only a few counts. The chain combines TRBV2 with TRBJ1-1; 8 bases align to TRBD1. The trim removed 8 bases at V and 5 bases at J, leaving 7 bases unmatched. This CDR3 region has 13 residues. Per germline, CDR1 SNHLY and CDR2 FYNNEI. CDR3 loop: CASGGQGLTEAFF. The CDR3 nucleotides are TGTGCCAGCGGAGGACAGGGACTAACTGAAGCTTTCTTT.

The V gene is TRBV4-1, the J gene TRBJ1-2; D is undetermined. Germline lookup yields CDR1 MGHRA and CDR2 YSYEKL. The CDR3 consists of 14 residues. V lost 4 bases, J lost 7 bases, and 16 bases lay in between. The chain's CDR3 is CASSPAVEIGGYTF. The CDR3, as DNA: TGCGCCAGCAGCCCTGCTGTAGAGATCGGTGGCTACACCTTC.

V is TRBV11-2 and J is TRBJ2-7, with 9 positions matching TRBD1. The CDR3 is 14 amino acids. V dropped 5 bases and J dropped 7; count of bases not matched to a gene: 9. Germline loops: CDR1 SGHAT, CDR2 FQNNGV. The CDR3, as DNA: TGTGCCAGCAGCCCCGGACAGGGGCGGGGGGAGCAGTACTTC. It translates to CASSPGQGRGEQYF.

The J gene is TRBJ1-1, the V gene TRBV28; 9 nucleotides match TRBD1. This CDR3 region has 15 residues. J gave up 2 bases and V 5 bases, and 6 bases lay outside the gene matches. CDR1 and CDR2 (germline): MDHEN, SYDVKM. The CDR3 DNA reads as TGTGCCAGCAGTCCCGAGGGACAGGGTAACACTGAAGCTTTCTTT. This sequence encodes CASSPEGQGNTEAFF.

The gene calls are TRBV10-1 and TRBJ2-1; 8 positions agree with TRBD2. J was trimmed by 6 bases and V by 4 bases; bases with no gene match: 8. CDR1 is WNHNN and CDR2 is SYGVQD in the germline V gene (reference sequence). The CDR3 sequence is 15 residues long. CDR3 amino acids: CASSARSRGGNEQFF. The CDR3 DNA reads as TGCGCCAGCAGTGCGCGTTCCCGGGGGGGCAATGAGCAGTTCTTC.

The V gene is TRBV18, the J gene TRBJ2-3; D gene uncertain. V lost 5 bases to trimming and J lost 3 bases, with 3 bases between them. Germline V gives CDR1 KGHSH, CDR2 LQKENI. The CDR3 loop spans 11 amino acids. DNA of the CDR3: TGTGCCAGCTCATTAACAGATACGCAGTATTTT. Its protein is CASSLTDTQYF.

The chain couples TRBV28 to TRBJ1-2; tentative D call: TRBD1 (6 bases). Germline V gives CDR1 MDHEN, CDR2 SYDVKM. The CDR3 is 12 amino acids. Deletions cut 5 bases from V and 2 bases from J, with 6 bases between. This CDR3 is CASSQGNYGYTF. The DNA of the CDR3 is TGTGCCAGCAGTCAGGGGAACTATGGCTACACCTTC.

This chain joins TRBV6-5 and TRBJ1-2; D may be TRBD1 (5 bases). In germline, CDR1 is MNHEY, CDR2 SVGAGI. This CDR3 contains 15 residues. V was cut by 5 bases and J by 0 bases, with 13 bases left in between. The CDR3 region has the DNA TGTGCCAGCAGTCTAACAGGCATCCCTAACTATGGCTACACCTTC. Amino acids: CASSLTGIPNYGYTF.

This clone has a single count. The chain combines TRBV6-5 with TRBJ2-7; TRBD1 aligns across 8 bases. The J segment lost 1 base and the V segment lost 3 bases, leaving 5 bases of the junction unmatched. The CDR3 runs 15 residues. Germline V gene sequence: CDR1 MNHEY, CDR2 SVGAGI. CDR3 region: CASSYTRTGSYEQYF. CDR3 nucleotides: TGTGCCAGCAGTTATACCCGGACAGGGTCCTACGAGCAGTACTTC.